The rows below give T cell receptor beta chains drawn from one sample of a study of T cells in Graves' hyperthyroidism and ophthalmopathy. Each CDR3 protein is one row after TCRdb ran MiXCR on the multiplex PCR reads. There are 300,000 to 400,000 distinct CDR3 sequences in the sample; roughly 18% occur only once, and approximately 54% lies in the top ten. The sample consisted of blood. These receptors all come from a woman in her fifties or sixties with Graves' hyperthyroidism. CDR3s include the opening cysteine and the closing phenylalanine or tryptophan. The D gene is left open where the match is weak. The listing skips clone size in some rows; elsewhere it reads once, few, many or a size class.

CDR3 protein,CDR3 DNA,D gene,V gene,CDR3 length,clone size,J gene
CASSPTNYGYNEQFF,TGTGCCAGCTCACCAACAAATTACGGGTACAATGAGCAGTTCTTC,.,TRBV18,15,.,TRBJ2-1
CSASSGGSGSNEQFF,TGCAGTGCTAGCTCGGGGGGCAGCGGGAGCAATGAGCAGTTCTTC,TRBD2,TRBV20-1,15,few,TRBJ2-1
CAAGYNEQFF,TGTGCCGCGGGCTACAATGAGCAGTTCTTC,.,TRBV24-1,10,few,TRBJ2-1
CSASEGQGRHEQYF,TGCAGTGCCTCAGAAGGACAGGGCCGCCACGAGCAGTACTTC,TRBD1,TRBV20-1,14,few,TRBJ2-7
CASRVQGGEEKLFF,TGTGCCAGCAGAGTACAGGGTGGCGAAGAAAAACTGTTTTTT,.,TRBV2,14,once,TRBJ1-4
CASSPPEQPQHF,TGTGCCAGCAGTCCCCCGGAGCAGCCCCAGCATTTT,.,TRBV6-2/TRBV6-3,12,.,TRBJ1-5
CATSRDQRETQYF,TGTGCCACCAGCAGAGATCAAAGGGAGACCCAGTACTTC,.,TRBV15,13,few,TRBJ2-5
CASRDREFFNYGYTF,TGTGCCTCCCGGGACAGGGAGTTCTTTAACTATGGCTACACCTTC,TRBD1,TRBV10-3,15,.,TRBJ1-2
CASSIDGSAPEAFF,TGTGCCAGTAGTATAGACGGATCAGCCCCCGAGGCTTTCTTT,.,TRBV19,14,.,TRBJ1-1
CASSPSFGTGASNQPQHF,TGTGCCAGCAGTCCAAGTTTCGGGACAGGAGCCAGCAATCAGCCCCAGCATTTT,TRBD1,TRBV27,18,.,TRBJ1-5
CASGGVNGYTF,TGTGCCAGCGGAGGGGTGAATGGCTACACCTTC,.,TRBV28,11,few,TRBJ1-2
CASVGQNLPLQNIQYF,TGTGCCAGCGTGGGGCAGAACCTGCCCCTCCAAAACATTCAGTACTTC,.,TRBV6-1,16,.,TRBJ2-4
CASSLASSGKAYEQYF,TGTGCCAGCAGCTTAGCGAGTTCCGGGAAAGCGTACGAGCAGTACTTC,.,TRBV7-8,16,few,TRBJ2-7
CASSLSTSGTDTQYF,TGTGCCAGCAGCTTATCGACTAGCGGCACAGATACGCAGTATTTT,TRBD2,TRBV7-9,15,few,TRBJ2-3
CSARMSRTYASTDTQYF,TGCAGTGCTAGAATGTCTCGAACGTACGCTAGCACAGATACGCAGTATTTT,.,TRBV20-1,17,many,TRBJ2-3
CASSRTISVAGEGDEQYF,TGCGCCAGCAGCCGAACTATATCCGTGGCGGGAGAGGGCGACGAGCAGTACTTC,TRBD2,TRBV4-1,18,.,TRBJ2-7
CASTQTGSNTEAFF,TGTGCCAGCACCCAGACAGGCTCCAACACTGAAGCTTTCTTT,.,TRBV7-9,14,.,TRBJ1-1
CASSLEPQGAYGYTF,TGTGCCAGCAGTCTCGAACCCCAGGGAGCCTATGGCTACACCTTC,.,TRBV12-3/TRBV12-4,15,few,TRBJ1-2
CASSTRAVSPDTQYF,TGTGCCAGCAGCACTCGGGCGGTTTCCCCAGATACGCAGTATTTT,.,TRBV9,15,few,TRBJ2-3
CASSSRTGLSERPTNEKLFF,TGTGCCAGCAGTTCAAGGACAGGGCTGAGCGAAAGGCCAACTAATGAAAAACTGTTTTTT,TRBD1,TRBV28,20,.,TRBJ1-4
CASSLASTVYGYTF,TGTGCCAGCAGCTTAGCGTCGACGGTTTATGGCTACACCTTC,.,TRBV7-2,14,many,TRBJ1-2
CASSHGLGNEQFF,TGTGCCAGCAGTCACGGACTAGGCAATGAGCAGTTCTTC,TRBD2,TRBV5-4,13,.,TRBJ2-1
CASSSGGAANTEAFF,TGTGCCAGCAGTTCGGGGGGGGCCGCGAACACTGAAGCTTTCTTT,.,TRBV28,15,many,TRBJ1-1
CASRYDRVGSGELFF,TGTGCCAGCAGATACGACAGGGTTGGGTCCGGGGAGCTGTTTTTT,TRBD1,TRBV6-1,15,few,TRBJ2-2
CASIPGPAYGYTF,TGTGCCAGCATACCGGGACCGGCCTATGGCTACACCTTC,.,TRBV6-1,13,many,TRBJ1-2
CASSFLVGQYNEQFF,TGTGCCAGCAGTTTCCTAGTGGGGCAATACAATGAGCAGTTCTTC,.,TRBV28,15,.,TRBJ2-1
CANPLDRATNEQFF,TGCGCCAACCCTCTCGACAGGGCCACCAATGAGCAGTTCTTC,TRBD1,TRBV10-1,14,.,TRBJ2-1
CASTLELLNTEAFF,TGTGCCAGCACCCTAGAGTTACTGAACACTGAAGCTTTCTTT,.,TRBV2,14,many,TRBJ1-1
CASSDVVSYNEQFF,TGTGCCAGCAGTGATGTCGTATCCTACAATGAGCAGTTCTTC,.,TRBV6-1,14,.,TRBJ2-1
CASSPWTGGVEKLFF,TGTGCCAGCAGCCCTTGGACAGGGGGAGTTGAAAAACTGTTTTTT,TRBD1,TRBV7-9,15,few,TRBJ1-4
CASSGTGSMGGYTF,TGTGCCAGCAGTGGGACAGGGTCAATGGGTGGCTACACCTTC,TRBD1,TRBV6-1,14,few,TRBJ1-2
CSVRDDSASGRSGELFF,TGCAGTGTTAGAGATGACTCCGCTAGCGGGAGATCCGGGGAGCTGTTTTTT,TRBD2,TRBV20-1,17,.,TRBJ2-2
CASRPTVQETQYF,TGTGCCAGCAGACCGACAGTACAAGAGACCCAGTACTTC,.,TRBV12-3/TRBV12-4,13,many,TRBJ2-5
CASSLETAGGVGYGYTF,TGCGCCAGCAGCTTGGAGACGGCAGGGGGCGTCGGCTATGGCTACACCTTC,TRBD1,TRBV5-1,17,many,TRBJ1-2
CASSLRRLAGSNTGELFF,TGTGCCAGCAGCTTAAGGAGACTAGCGGGTTCGAACACCGGGGAGCTGTTTTTT,TRBD2,TRBV7-9,18,.,TRBJ2-2
CSAPRGGNQPQHF,TGCAGTGCGCCTAGGGGGGGCAATCAGCCCCAGCATTTT,.,TRBV20-1,13,many,TRBJ1-5
CATSDSTPDRLETQYF,TGTGCCACCAGTGACAGTACCCCGGACCGATTAGAGACCCAGTACTTC,.,TRBV24-1,16,few,TRBJ2-5
CASSVAPTGMGGYTF,TGTGCCAGCAGCGTAGCCCCCACAGGGATGGGTGGCTACACCTTC,.,TRBV9,15,.,TRBJ1-2
CASSLAGSLNTEAFF,TGCGCCAGCAGCTTGGCCGGGAGTTTGAACACTGAAGCTTTCTTT,.,TRBV5-1,15,many,TRBJ1-1
CASSLAGRGHEQYF,TGTGCCAGCAGCCTAGCAGGGCGGGGGCACGAGCAGTACTTC,.,TRBV14,14,few,TRBJ2-7